This TCR beta chain was sequenced during a study of blood T cells in healthy people across ages. Findings and limits, study-wide: Long-lived and aged donors differed, with more naive CD4+ cells and higher diversity in the long-lived. The recorded TCR beta diversity per million T cells decreased in a roughly linear manner with age.

The CDR3 is made up of 15 amino acids. The V and J ends lost 1 base and 4 bases, in that order; junction bases with no gene match: 7. CDR1 is DFQATT and CDR2 is SNEGSKA in the germline V gene (reference sequence). With a J-beta primer mix and a sample-barcoded 5' primer, a second PCR ran 7 to 11 cycles. Every cDNA molecule bore a tag from a template-switch adaptor containing 12 random nucleotides. TCRdb re-called the 5' RACE reads with MiXCR, one entry per CDR3 protein. The sample carries roughly 730,000 distinct CDR3 sequences, just over 55% recorded once. A note on this clonotype: Antigen unknown.

The rearrangement uses TRBV20-1 and TRBJ2-3, with 8 bases aligning to TRBD2. Sequenced material: blood. The source of this sequence is a man aged 35 to 55 in good health. Here the CDR3 DNA reads TGCAGTGCTAGAGGTCGGAGCGGGAGATCAGATACGCAGTATTTT. Protein sequence: CSARGRSGRSDTQYF.